These 31 T cell receptor beta chains were sequenced from one sample in a study of T-cell reconstitution after alpha-beta-depleted transplantation in children listed by TCRdb under 2016. The receptor library was made with PCR. TCRdb records Illumina HiSeq 2500 as the sequencer. TCR library preparation used molecular barcoding, with unique molecular identifiers applied to normalize quantification of the TCRbeta repertoire. TCRdb's own reprocessing of the public reads used fastp at Q25 and MiXCR and kept productive beta chains. Rows merge per CDR3 protein into single entries with the most common DNA and genes. The sample has 200,000 to 250,000 distinct CDR3 sequences on record, more than 10% of them singletons. The top ten hold around 3% of the sample. The specimen was PBMCs from the stem cell graft donor, collected from the stem cell graft. The receptor set was obtained from a human donor who donated a stem cell graft to a child with acute lymphoblastic leukemia.

This chain joins TRBV12-3 or TRBV12-4 and TRBJ2-1; D is uncertain. This CDR3 comprises 15 residues. Trimming pared 6 bases from V and 2 bases from J, leaving 14 bases between. CDR3 nucleotides: TGTGCCAGCAGGGGCCAAGGAAGCCCCTACAATGAGCAGTTCTTC. Translating gives CASRGQGSPYNEQFF.

About this clonotype: One base away lies a much larger clone, so this may be a sequencing read error. The gene calls are TRBV19 and TRBJ1-6; D is perhaps TRBD1 (6 bases). The V end was cut by 4 bases, the J end by 8 bases, with 12 bases between. The CDR3 runs 14 residues. Germline CDR1 is LNHDA and CDR2 is SQIVND (reference sequence). The CDR3 region has the DNA TGTGCCAGTAGTACGCAGGGGACTGATTCACCCCTCCACTTT. As protein: CASSTQGTDSPLHF.

This clonotype was seen at least ten times. This sequence joins TRBV12-3 or TRBV12-4 and TRBJ2-3; D perhaps matches TRBD1 (7 bases). This CDR3 comprises 14 residues. V dropped 7 bases and J dropped 3 bases, with 14 bases sitting between them. This CDR3 is CASNQGGATDTQYF. CDR3 coding DNA: TGTGCCAGCAACCAGGGGGGCGCGACAGATACGCAGTATTTT.

This clonotype was observed a few times. The chain joins TRBV11-2 to TRBJ1-1, with 9 nucleotides matching TRBD1. Losses at the gene ends were 5 bases for V and 2 bases for J; bases not matched to a gene: 9. The CDR3 totals 16 residues. CDR1 and CDR2 (germline): SGHAT, FQNNGV. CDR3 nucleotide sequence: TGTGCCAGCAGCCCAGGACAGGGGCCGGTTAACACTGAAGCTTTCTTT. The encoded protein is CASSPGQGPVNTEAFF.

Comments on this clonotype: Given a much more abundant clone one base away, this may be a read error. V gene TRBV4-3 combines with J gene TRBJ2-7; D is perhaps TRBD1 (7 bases). V lost 1 base and J lost 5, with 12 bases in between. This CDR3 region has 14 residues. Looked up from germline, CDR1 is LGHNA and CDR2 is YSLEER. DNA of the CDR3: TGCGCCAGCAGCCAAGCTGGAGGGGGCCACGAGCAGTACTTC. This translates into CASSQAGGGHEQYF.

This clonotype was observed many times. V is TRBV4-3 and J is TRBJ2-7; D is unresolved. V lost 0 bases, J lost 3 bases, and 12 bases lay in between. Germline-derived CDR1 and CDR2 are LGHNA and YSLEER. There are 15 residues in the CDR3. The CDR3 DNA reads as TGCGCCAGCAGCCAAGATAGAAGTTCCCACTACGAGCAGTACTTC. Translated: CASSQDRSSHYEQYF.

This clonotype was seen ten or more times. This chain connects TRBV12-3 or TRBV12-4 to TRBJ1-4; 8 bases are a match to TRBD1. The length of the CDR3 is 15 residues. With 6 bases clipped from V and 6 bases from J, the junction kept 9 bases outside the gene matches. CDR3 sequence: CASSQAQGGDEKLFF. The CDR3 nucleotides are TGTGCCAGCAGCCAAGCACAGGGGGGGGATGAAAAACTGTTTTTT.

This clonotype appeared many times. V and J are TRBV24-1 and TRBJ2-1; D gene unclear. CDR1 is KGHDR and CDR2 is SFDVKD in the germline V gene. This CDR3 region has 12 residues. The V end was cut by 10 bases, the J end by 5 bases, with 11 bases between. The CDR3 DNA follows: TGTGCCACGGGGTCCTCTAACAATGAGCAGTTCTTC. Its protein is CATGSSNNEQFF.

This clonotype was counted ten times or more. The chain combines TRBV4-3 with TRBJ2-3; D not resolved. V dropped 5 bases and J dropped 1 base, with 7 bases sitting between them. The CDR3 is 13 amino acids. Germline V gene lookup returns CDR1 LGHNA and CDR2 YSLEER. CDR3 region: CASSERRTDTQYF. CDR3 in DNA: TGCGCCAGCAGCGAAAGACGCACAGATACGCAGTATTTT.

This clonotype has a count of ten or more. The V gene is TRBV6-2 or TRBV6-3, the J gene TRBJ1-2; D uncertain. In germline, CDR1 is MNHEY, CDR2 SVGEGT. CDR3 length equals 15 residues. Trimming pared 6 bases from V and 3 bases from J, leaving 17 bases between. The CDR3 loop reads CASRLLTAGDYGYTF. CDR3 nucleotides: TGTGCCAGCAGACTTCTTACGGCGGGAGACTATGGCTACACCTTC.

CDR3 bases: TGTGCCTGGAATCCTGTGGCAGCTATGAACACTGAAGCTTTCTTT. It is translated as CAWNPVAAMNTEAFF. The chain couples TRBV30 to TRBJ1-1; D is undetermined. Trimming shortened V by 4 bases and J by 0 bases, and 15 bases separated the two germline ends. CDR1 GTSNPN and CDR2 SVGIG come from the germline V gene (reference sequence). The CDR3 extends over 15 amino acids.

The table lists this clonotype with many counts. The rearrangement links TRBV3-1 to TRBJ2-6, with D unresolved. Germline assignment: CDR1 LGHDT and CDR2 YNNKEL (reference sequence). The CDR3 is 17 residues long. V lost 0 bases and J lost 4, with 13 bases in between. CDR3 sequence (DNA): TGTGCCAGCAGCCAAGAGAGCACGACCCCCGGGGCCAACGTCCTGACTTTC. This gives the protein CASSQESTTPGANVLTF. Full variable domain (rest looked up from reference TRBV3-1 and TRBJ2-6): DTAVSQTPKYLVTQMGNDKSIKCEQNLGHDTMYWYKQDSKKFLKIMFSYNNKELIINETVPNRFSPKSPDKAHLNLHINSLELGDSAVYFCASSQESTTPGANVLTFGAGSRLTVL.

Ten or more counts support this clonotype. This chain uses TRBV6-1 with TRBJ2-1; the match to TRBD2 covers 10 bases. Germline trimming cut 4 bases from V and 6 bases from J; bases unmatched to any gene: 6. Germline V gene lookup returns CDR1 MNHNS and CDR2 SASEGT. The CDR3 has 15 residues. The CDR3 sequence: CASSVPSGGSNEQFF. The CDR3 nucleotides are TGTGCCAGCAGTGTTCCTAGCGGGGGTTCCAATGAGCAGTTCTTC.

This chain uses TRBV29-1 with TRBJ1-2, with 9 bases that match TRBD1. Germline V CDR1 and CDR2: SQVTM, ANQGSEA. V trimming: 0 bases; J trimming: 4 bases; junction bases outside the gene matches: 3. This CDR3 comprises 14 residues. The CDR3 nucleotides are TGCAGCGTTGAAGAACAGGGGGCCGGCTATGGCTACACCTTC. Translated, it gives CSVEEQGAGYGYTF. The full variable domain, its missing parts supplied by reference TRBV29-1 and TRBJ1-2, is SAVISQKPSRDICQRGTSLTIQCQVDSQVTMMFWYRQQPGQSLTLIATANQGSEATYESGFVIDKFPISRPNLTFSTLTVSNMSPEDSSIYLCSVEEQGAGYGYTFGSGTRLTVV.

This clonotype was recorded many times. The chain uses TRBV20-1 and TRBJ2-7, with 7 nucleotides matching TRBD1. CDR1 is DFQATT and CDR2 is SNEGSKA in the germline V gene (reference sequence). The CDR3 covers 14 residues. With 0 bases clipped from V and 7 bases from J, the junction kept 9 bases outside the gene matches. DNA of the CDR3: TGCAGTGCTAGAGAGGACAGGCCCACGGGGGAGCAGTACTTC. This gives the protein CSAREDRPTGEQYF.

CDR3 nucleotide sequence: TGTGCCAGCAGCTTATTGATAGATACGCAGTATTTT. Translated, it gives CASSLLIDTQYF. The rearrangement joins TRBV7-2 to TRBJ2-3; no definite D call. The CDR3 loop spans 12 amino acids. Germline CDR1 reads SGHTA; CDR2 reads FQGNSA. V lost 2 bases to trimming and J lost 5 bases, with 5 bases between them. The complete variable domain, with remaining parts taken from reference TRBV7-2 and TRBJ2-3, reads GAGVSQSPSNKVTEKGKDVELRCDPISGHTALYWYRQSLGQGLEFLIYFQGNSAPDKSGLPSDRFSAERTGGSVSTLTIQRTQQEDSAVYLCASSLLIDTQYFGPGTRLTVL.

This clonotype has only a few counts. The rearrangement uses TRBV30 and TRBJ2-3; D is unclear. Germline V lookup: CDR1 GTSNPN, CDR2 SVGIG (reference sequence). The CDR3 loop spans 13 amino acids. Trimming took 6 bases from V and 2 from J, leaving 12 bases between them. The CDR3 sequence: CACYSVFTDTQYF. The CDR3 bases are TGTGCCTGTTACAGCGTTTTCACAGATACGCAGTATTTT. Full variable domain (outside the CDR3, taken from reference TRBV30 and TRBJ2-3): SQTIHQWPATLVQPVGSPLSLECTVEGTSNPNLYWYRQAAGRGLQLLFYSVGIGQISSEVPQNLSASRPQDRQFILSSKKLLLSDSGFYLCACYSVFTDTQYFGPGTRLTVL.

The table lists this clonotype with many counts. The chain recombines TRBV7-2 with TRBJ2-7, with 7 bases lining up with TRBD1. Germline values: CDR1 SGHTA, CDR2 FQGNSA. Trimming removed 2 bases from V and 3 bases from J; junction bases left unmatched: 7. The length of the CDR3 is 15 residues. CDR3 sequence: CASSLSSAGGYEQYF. The DNA for the CDR3 is TGTGCCAGCAGCTTAAGCTCGGCAGGGGGCTACGAGCAGTACTTC.

This clonotype appeared many times. V gene TRBV9 combines with J gene TRBJ2-3; 7 nucleotides match TRBD1. The CDR3 covers 14 residues. In germline, CDR1 is SGDLS, CDR2 YYNGEE. The ends lost 2 bases at V and 4 bases at J; junction bases unmatched: 4. The CDR3 sequence: CASSVRQGADTQYF. The CDR3 nucleotides are TGTGCCAGCAGCGTTCGACAGGGAGCAGATACGCAGTATTTT.

The table lists this clonotype with many counts. The V gene is TRBV9, the J gene TRBJ2-1; D unresolved. V was trimmed by 0 bases and J by 2 bases, leaving 9 bases between them. This CDR3 is 15 amino acids long. Germline CDR1 is SGDLS and CDR2 is YYNGEE. In DNA, the CDR3 is TGTGCCAGCAGCGTAGCCAGGTCCCCCTACAATGAGCAGTTCTTC. Protein: CASSVARSPYNEQFF.

This clonotype was recorded at least ten times. Its ends do not fully match the called genes, so a read error is possible. J is TRBJ2-2 and V is TRBV29-1, with D unresolved. Germline V gives CDR1 SQVTM, CDR2 ANQGSEA. CDR3 length: 12 amino acids. The CDR3 here is CVVGLHAGELFF. In nucleotides, the CDR3 is TGTGTCGTTGGGTTGCACGCCGGGGAGCTGTTTTTT.

The sample holds many counts of this clonotype. The chain couples TRBV14 to TRBJ2-2; the D gene is possibly TRBD2 (6 bases). Germline loops: CDR1 SGHDN, CDR2 FVKESK. The CDR3 has 15 amino acids. Trimming stripped 8 bases from V and 4 bases from J, with 17 bases between. In nucleotides, the CDR3 is TGTGCCAGCTCAAGGAGGAGGGAAGGCACCGGGGAGCTGTTTTTT. Its protein is CASSRRREGTGELFF.

This clonotype was counted many times. The chain joins TRBV20-1 to TRBJ1-1; no definite D call. Germline CDR1 reads DFQATT; CDR2 reads SNEGSKA (reference sequence). CDR3 length equals 14 residues. V lost 1 base to trimming and J lost 6 bases, with 15 bases between them. CDR3 residues: CSARVWPPTPEAFF. In DNA form, the CDR3 reads TGCAGTGCTAGAGTGTGGCCACCGACTCCTGAAGCTTTCTTT.

This clonotype appeared many times. The V gene is TRBV5-1, the J gene TRBJ1-2; TRBD1 might be the D (5 bases). Trimming shortened V by 4 bases and J by 8 bases, and 18 bases separated the two germline ends. This CDR3 has 14 amino acids. The germline V gene encodes CDR1 SGHRS and CDR2 YFSETQ. CDR3 sequence reads: CASSPRSQGFGYTF. The DNA for the CDR3 is TGCGCCAGCAGCCCCCGGTCCCAGGGCTTCGGCTACACCTTC.

This clonotype came up many times. The V gene is TRBV5-1, the J gene TRBJ2-5; the D is unclear. In germline, CDR1 is SGHRS, CDR2 YFSETQ. There are 12 residues in the CDR3. Deletions cut 4 bases from V and 5 bases from J, with 9 bases between. The CDR3 bases are TGCGCCAGCAGCGGGATCAAGGAGACCCAGTACTTC. Amino acid sequence: CASSGIKETQYF.

This clonotype was observed at least ten times. This chain uses TRBV2 with TRBJ2-2; 9 nucleotides agree with TRBD1. CDR1 and CDR2 (germline): SNHLY, FYNNEI. The V segment lost 6 bases and the J segment 7 bases; nucleotides outside the gene matches: 6. The CDR3 consists of 14 residues. The CDR3 DNA reads TGTGCCAGCAGAGGGACAGGGTCCAACGGGGAGCTGTTTTTT. The encoded protein is CASRGTGSNGELFF.

This clonotype was counted between two and nine times. V usage is TRBV10-3 and J usage is TRBJ2-3; TRBD1 matches 7 bases. The CDR3 is 15 residues long. V was pared by 4 bases and J by 5 bases, with 9 bases of the junction left unmatched. Germline CDR1 reads ENHRY; CDR2 reads SYGVKD. Here the CDR3 reads CAISGDSIRIDTQYF. CDR3 sequence (DNA): TGTGCCATCAGTGGGGACAGTATTAGGATAGATACGCAGTATTTT.

The J gene is TRBJ1-2, the V gene TRBV4-2; D ambiguous. Germline CDR1 reads LGHNA; CDR2 reads YNFKEQ. V lost 9 bases to trimming and J lost 4 bases, with 15 bases between them. The CDR3 spans 13 residues. CDR3: CARGHGLLYGYTF. CDR3 DNA: TGTGCCAGGGGCCACGGACTCCTCTATGGCTACACCTTC.

Ten or more counts support this clonotype. V gene TRBV28 combines with J gene TRBJ2-3; TRBD2 aligns across 10 bases. The CDR3 spans 16 residues. Germline values: CDR1 MDHEN, CDR2 SYDVKM. Trimming at V came to 2 bases and at J to 8 bases, leaving 10 bases not matched to a gene. In DNA, the CDR3 is TGTGCCAGCAGTTTACCGGCTAGCGGGAGTATGGGTACGCAGTATTTT. Its protein product is CASSLPASGSMGTQYF.

The chain links TRBV30 to TRBJ1-6; the D is unclear. The CDR3 consists of 15 residues. Germline assignment: CDR1 GTSNPN and CDR2 SVGIG (reference sequence). V shed 3 bases and J shed 0 bases, with 9 bases lying between them. CDR3 sequence: CAWRPAGSYNSPLHF. In DNA form, the CDR3 reads TGTGCCTGGAGGCCCGCTGGCTCCTATAATTCACCCCTCCACTTT. The full variable domain, rest sourced from reference TRBV30 and TRBJ1-6, is SQTIHQWPATLVQPVGSPLSLECTVEGTSNPNLYWYRQAAGRGLQLLFYSVGIGQISSEVPQNLSASRPQDRQFILSSKKLLLSDSGFYLCAWRPAGSYNSPLHFGNGTRLTVT.

V and J are TRBV12-3 or TRBV12-4 and TRBJ2-3; no definite D call. V lost 7 bases and J lost 6, with 11 bases in between. CDR3 length: 12 residues. The CDR3 loop reads CASTRPRDTQYF. The CDR3 DNA reads as TGTGCCAGCACCCGTCCCCGGGATACGCAGTATTTT.